This T cell receptor (beta chain) was recovered during a study of regulatory T cells in long-lasting Graves disease. General study points: The study found TRBV28, TRBJ1-2 and TRBJ2-5 favored in persistent disease. Analyses excluded thyroid tissue, covering peripheral blood alone. New patients shared about a thousand public clonotypes, fewer than the roughly 2,700 shared by persistent patients. Persistent Graves' patients showed less TCR diversity than newly diagnosed patients showed.

Libraries of TCR beta came from iRepertoire HTBI primers plus Arm-PCR of CDR3 regions. TCRdb re-derived calls from the multiplex PCR reads in MiXCR, one entry per CDR3 protein. The data hold about 300,000 distinct CDR3 sequences, with about a sixth observed a single time. This CDR3 contains 14 residues. Trimming shortened V by 6 bases and J by 3 bases, and 15 bases separated the two germline ends. The V gene's germline CDR1 is DFQATT and CDR2 SNEGSKA (reference sequence). Time point reported: newly diagnosed GD, antithyroid drugs for less than 3 months. The TCR library was made from RNA that had been extracted from PBMCs in TRIzol. This clonotype was seen many times. The antigen remains unidentified.

The TCR sequence derives from a female donor with Graves disease. This sequence joins TRBV20-1 and TRBJ1-5, with TRBD1 as a possible D gene (6 bases). Sample: peripheral blood mononuclear cells (PBMCs), taken at new diagnosis, from a patient treated with antithyroid drugs. The CDR3 DNA reads as TGCAGTGCCACGAAGGGGGGACCCAATCAGCCCCAGCATTTT. This gives the protein CSATKGGPNQPQHF.